A selection of T cell receptor beta chains follows, all from one sample in a study of T cells in Graves' hyperthyroidism and ophthalmopathy. TCRdb recomputed calls from the multiplex PCR reads with MiXCR, one row per CDR3 protein. The sample shows around 390,000 distinct CDR3 sequences, approximately 15% of them seen only once. The sample was blood. These receptors all come from a woman in her 30s with Graves' ophthalmopathy. Both conserved end residues are part of each CDR3. The D gene is left open where the match is weak. Only some rows state a clone size, as once, few, many or a class for expanded clones.

cdr3_length clone_size d_call j_call v_call cdr3_aa cdr3_nt
13 many NA TRBJ1-1 TRBV7-2 CASSAGGYTEAFF TGTGCCAGCAGCGCGGGGGGCTACACTGAAGCTTTCTTT
14 many TRBD2 TRBJ2-5 TRBV6-2/TRBV6-3 CASSGTSWGETQYF TGTGCCAGCAGCGGGACTAGCTGGGGAGAGACCCAGTACTTC
16 many TRBD1 TRBJ1-1 TRBV12-3/TRBV12-4 CATSMRDRGSDAEAFF TGTGCCACCTCAATGAGGGACAGGGGGTCGGACGCTGAAGCTTTCTTT
12 many TRBD1 TRBJ2-7 TRBV20-1 CSALWDSYEQYF TGCAGTGCTTTATGGGACAGCTACGAGCAGTACTTC
16 many NA TRBJ1-6 TRBV2 CASNYQGGSYNSPLHF TGTGCCAGCAATTACCAGGGCGGCTCCTATAATTCACCCCTCCACTTT
17 many NA TRBJ2-2 TRBV7-2 CASSLTGSVFTTGELFF TGTGCCAGCAGCTTAACAGGGAGCGTTTTTACCACCGGGGAGCTGTTTTTT
13 many NA TRBJ1-2 TRBV28 CASSSGSNYGYTF TGTGCCAGCAGCTCCGGGTCTAACTATGGCTACACCTTC
14 NA NA TRBJ1-1 TRBV9 CASSNGEEGTEASF TGTGCCAGCAGTAATGGGGAGGAAGGCACTGAAGCTTCCTTT
13 NA NA TRBJ1-4 TRBV6-1 CATRQFSNEKLFF TGTGCCACTAGACAGTTTTCTAATGAAAAACTGTTTTTT
14 many TRBD1 TRBJ1-6 TRBV6-1 CASSESGGNSPLHF TGTGCCAGCAGTGAATCAGGGGGCAATTCACCCCTCCACTTT
15 NA TRBD2 TRBJ2-3 TRBV5-5 CASSPLTGGRDTQYF TGTGCCAGCAGCCCGCTTACCGGGGGGAGAGATACGCAGTATTTT
16 many TRBD1 TRBJ1-1 TRBV5-6 CASSPGQGASNTEAFF TGTGCCAGCAGCCCGGGACAGGGGGCATCGAACACTGAAGCTTTCTTT
13 many NA TRBJ1-2 TRBV24-1 CAVSGERGYGYTF TGTGCCGTCTCGGGGGAACGCGGCTATGGCTACACCTTC
14 NA TRBD1 TRBJ2-5 TRBV12-3/TRBV12-4 CASSRPGQGAFRYF TGTGCCAGCAGTCGACCGGGACAGGGCGCTTTTCGGTACTTC
16 NA NA TRBJ1-5 TRBV4-2 CASSQDVSGIDQPQHF TGTGCCAGCAGCCAAGATGTAAGCGGGATCGATCAGCCCCAGCATTTT
18 many NA TRBJ2-7 TRBV11-2 CASSLEPRGGQVYYEQYF TGTGCCAGCAGCTTAGAGCCGAGGGGGGGACAGGTATACTACGAGCAGTACTTC
13 few NA TRBJ2-2 TRBV24-1 CATRQGGTGELFF TGTGCCACCCGACAGGGAGGTACCGGGGAGCTGTTTTTT
13 many TRBD1 TRBJ2-7 TRBV12-3/TRBV12-4 CASSGQVVYEQYF TGTGCCAGCAGCGGACAGGTTGTTTACGAGCAGTACTTC
16 few TRBD1 TRBJ1-2 TRBV19 CASSISLDRGSEGYTF TGTGCCAGTAGTATTTCCCTGGACAGGGGTTCTGAAGGCTACACCTTC
13 many NA TRBJ1-2 TRBV24-1 CATSEWDGYGYTF TGTGCCACCAGTGAATGGGACGGCTATGGCTACACCTTC
15 NA NA TRBJ2-1 TRBV2 CASSIRDPGFNEQFF TGTGCCAGCAGCATTAGGGACCCTGGTTTCAATGAGCAGTTCTTC
16 many NA TRBJ1-6 TRBV20-1 CSARGRLSSYNSPLHF TGCAGTGCTAGGGGACGGTTGAGCTCCTATAATTCACCCCTCCACTTT
13 many NA TRBJ1-2 TRBV30 CASRDLSNYGYTF TGTGCCTCGCGGGATTTATCAAACTATGGCTACACCTTC
13 many NA TRBJ2-1 TRBV30 CACNRISYNEQFF TGTGCCTGTAACCGGATCTCCTACAATGAGCAGTTCTTC
13 many NA TRBJ2-7 TRBV28 CASSLVATYEQYF TGTGCCAGCAGCCTAGTGGCCACCTACGAGCAGTACTTC
13 many NA TRBJ2-2 TRBV5-1 CASSLLYSGELFF TGCGCCAGCAGCTTGCTGTATTCCGGGGAGCTGTTTTTT
13 few NA TRBJ1-2 TRBV15 CATSRAGMGGYTF TGTGCCACCAGCAGAGCGGGAATGGGGGGCTACACCTTC
14 many NA TRBJ1-1 TRBV29-1 CSVEGWAGDTEAFF TGCAGCGTTGAAGGTTGGGCGGGGGACACTGAAGCTTTCTTT
16 NA NA TRBJ1-6 TRBV4-1 CASRHQEGNSNSPLHF TGCGCCAGCAGGCACCAAGAAGGAAACAGTAATTCACCCCTCCACTTT
18 few TRBD1 TRBJ1-3 TRBV28 CASRLGTGKGTAGNTIYF TGTGCCAGCAGACTCGGGACAGGCAAAGGGACCGCTGGAAACACCATATATTTT
14 many NA TRBJ1-6 TRBV28 CASSLGSHKTPLHF TGTGCCAGCAGTTTAGGAAGCCATAAAACGCCCCTCCACTTT
14 few NA TRBJ2-7 TRBV5-1 CATRQGRTSWEQYF TGCGCCACCAGGCAGGGGCGTACCTCGTGGGAGCAGTACTTC
12 many NA TRBJ1-1 TRBV20-1 CSARVVVTEAFF TGCAGTGCTAGAGTAGTGGTGACTGAAGCTTTCTTT
12 NA NA TRBJ1-4 TRBV11-2 CASSLSGEKLFF TGTGCCAGCAGCTTATCGGGGGAAAAACTGTTTTTT
13 many NA TRBJ1-2 TRBV6-1 CASKTGSRYGYTF TGTGCCAGCAAAACGGGGTCGAGATATGGCTACACCTTC
14 few NA TRBJ2-2 TRBV5-1 CASGRLENTGELFF TGCGCCAGCGGCAGACTAGAGAACACCGGGGAGCTGTTTTTT
15 few TRBD1 TRBJ2-7 TRBV9 CASSDTGTGGREQYF TGTGCCAGCAGCGATACTGGGACAGGGGGCCGGGAGCAGTACTTC
16 NA NA TRBJ2-3 TRBV24-1 CATSRGAETRTDTQYF TGTGCCACCAGCAGGGGTGCTGAAACGCGCACAGATACGCAGTATTTT
15 NA NA TRBJ2-2 TRBV6-1 CASKAPGSYTGELFF TGTGCCAGCAAAGCACCCGGATCCTACACCGGGGAGCTGTTTTTT
19 few TRBD2 TRBJ2-3 TRBV5-4 CASSLDGLAGTSSTDTQYF TGTGCCAGCAGCTTAGACGGACTAGCGGGGACGTCTAGCACAGATACGCAGTATTTT
13 NA NA TRBJ1-6 TRBV12-3/TRBV12-4 CASILGVGSPLHF TGTGCCAGCATCTTAGGAGTAGGGTCACCCCTCCACTTT
13 few NA TRBJ2-2 TRBV20-1 CSARGHRGRELFF TGCAGTGCTAGAGGACACCGAGGCCGGGAGCTGTTTTTT
15 NA TRBD1 TRBJ2-7 TRBV14 CASSQENRGRPRQYF TGTGCCAGCAGCCAAGAAAACAGGGGGCGGCCACGTCAGTACTTC
13 many NA TRBJ1-5 TRBV2 CASSDGRELSQHF TGTGCCAGCAGTGACGGCAGGGAGCTGTCCCAGCATTTT
14 many NA TRBJ2-3 TRBV7-9 CASSLALGTDTQYF TGTGCCAGCAGCTTAGCGTTGGGAACAGATACGCAGTATTTT
15 NA NA TRBJ1-4 TRBV6-1 CASEVNHGTREKLFF TGTGCCAGCGAAGTAAACCACGGGACTCGTGAAAAACTGTTTTTT